This T cell receptor (beta chain) was retrieved from a study of breast tumors, draining lymph nodes, adjacent tissues. The lymph nodes were axillary draining lymph nodes from breast cancer patients. Study-wide results and limits: Tumor repertoires ranked between lymph nodes and nontumor tissue in diversity, with V and J gene preferences.

The germline CDR1 and CDR2 sequences are KGHDR and SFDVKD. The CDR3 loop spans 16 amino acids. Trimming removed 4 bases at V and 8 bases at J, with 19 bases between. Many counts were recorded for this clonotype. As yet, its antigen is unknown. TCRdb independently ran MiXCR on the multiplex PCR reads; one entry per CDR3 protein. The repertoire holds 200,000 to 300,000 distinct CDR3 sequences, with about 30% as singletons. The chain is built from TRBV24-1 and TRBJ1-4; D is perhaps TRBD1 (6 bases). Sequencing used axillary lymph node tissue. The TCR was taken from a female donor with breast cancer. Some clones in this sample may be carry-over from other donors' samples. The CDR3 DNA reads as TGTGCCACCAGTGACCCCACGGAGGGGGTTAGAGAAAAACTGTTTTTT. It specifies CATSDPTEGVREKLFF.